The next 19 T cell receptor beta chains were all read from a single sample in a study of OX40 agonist ivuxolimab in advanced cancers. Clones were sequenced by immunoSEQ multiplex PCR, and TCRdb holds only the in-frame ones, with some missing. Here the sample spans under 50,000 clones, 88% being singletons. The sample consisted of CD4+ or CD8+ T cells sorted from blood, taken in a trial of the OX40 agonist ivuxolimab. Every receptor here comes from an adult with an advanced solid tumor such as melanoma, head and neck, liver or kidney cancer.

A single count supports this clone. The chain joins TRBV4-1 to TRBJ2-3; possibly TRBD2 for D (6 bases). Germline V gene sequence: CDR1 MGHRA, CDR2 YSYEKL. The ends were cut back, 1 base at V and 4 bases at J, with 15 bases in the middle. CDR3 length equals 16 residues. CDR3 sequence reads: CASSQVVGSGPDTQYF. The CDR3 DNA follows: TGCGCCAGCAGCCAAGTGGTCGGGAGCGGCCCAGATACGCAGTATTTT.

The rearrangement links TRBV9 to TRBJ2-3; D possibly corresponds to TRBD2 (5 bases). Germline CDR1 is SGDLS and CDR2 is YYNGEE. The CDR3 has 15 residues. Trimming pared 0 bases from V and 0 bases from J, leaving 8 bases between. The CDR3 spells CASSVAGGSTDTQYF. The CDR3 coding sequence is TGTGCCAGCAGCGTAGCGGGCGGGAGCACAGATACGCAGTATTTT.

The V call is TRBV7-8, the J call TRBJ2-7; D remains ambiguous. The V and J ends lost 5 bases and 2 bases respectively, with 13 bases between them. CDR3 length: 14 residues. Germline loops: CDR1 SGHVS, CDR2 FQNEAQ. DNA for the CDR3: TGTGCCAGCAGCCCAGAAGCTGTTACCTACGAGCAGTACTTC. Protein product: CASSPEAVTYEQYF. Full variable domain (outside the CDR3, taken from reference TRBV7-8 and TRBJ2-7): GAGVSQSPRYKVAKRGQDVALRCDPISGHVSLFWYQQALGQGPEFLTYFQNEAQLDKSGLPSDRFFAERPEGSVSTLKIQRTQQEDSAVYLCASSPEAVTYEQYFGPGTRLTVT.

This clone was seen more than once but under ten times. This sequence joins TRBV7-3 and TRBJ2-7; D perhaps matches TRBD1 (6 bases). CDR3 length equals 17 residues. The germline V gene encodes CDR1 SGHTA and CDR2 FQGTGA. V gave up 3 bases and J gave up 6 bases, with 24 bases separating them. This chain's CDR3 is CASSLSAYGQLGGEQYF. CDR3 nucleotide sequence: TGTGCCAGCAGCTTGTCCGCCTATGGACAGCTAGGTGGCGAGCAGTACTTC.

By sample fraction, this clone is large. This CDR3 reads CASSDVQDYEQYF. CDR3 nucleotide sequence: TGTGCCAGCAGTGACGTTCAGGACTACGAGCAGTACTTC. The genes are TRBV2 and TRBJ2-7; D remains unclear. Germline V gives CDR1 SNHLY, CDR2 FYNNEI. V was pared by 3 bases and J by 3 bases, with 9 bases between. The CDR3 is made up of 13 amino acids.

The gene calls are TRBV15 and TRBJ1-6; D ambiguous. CDR1 and CDR2 from the germline V gene are LNHNV and YYDKDF (reference sequence). This CDR3 contains 15 residues. V was clipped by 0 bases and J by 8 bases, with 11 bases between them. The DNA of the CDR3 is TGTGCCACCAGCAGAGATCCCGGTGGGGATTCACCCCTCCACTTT. Its protein is CATSRDPGGDSPLHF.

The V gene is TRBV4-1, the J gene TRBJ1-4; TRBD1 is a possible D gene (5 bases). This CDR3 is 16 amino acids long. Between the trimmed V and J ends, which lost 0 bases and 7 bases, there was a span of 15 bases. The germline V gene has CDR1 MGHRA and CDR2 YSYEKL. Here the CDR3 reads CASSQDATRGGEKLFF. DNA of the CDR3: TGCGCCAGCAGCCAAGATGCAACCCGGGGCGGTGAAAAACTGTTTTTT.

The rearrangement uses TRBV9 and TRBJ2-5; D not resolved. The J call may not be correct, given that the DNA end is closer to TRBJ2-7. CDR1 and CDR2 (germline): SGDLS, YYNGEE. The CDR3 sequence is 15 residues long. The CDR3 nucleotides are TGTGCCAGCAGCGTAGGTGGCAGCAGCTCGTACGAGCAGTACTTC. Its translation is CASSVGGSSSYEQYF.

The V call is TRBV19, the J call TRBJ1-2, with unresolved D. CDR1 is LNHDA, CDR2 SQIVND, per germline (reference sequence). This CDR3 contains 13 residues. V was pared by 5 bases and J by 6 bases, with 13 bases between. This CDR3 reads CASSRRREDGYTF. CDR3 bases: TGTGCCAGTAGTCGCCGAAGGGAGGATGGCTACACCTTC.

The chain recombines TRBV4-1 with TRBJ1-4; D is uncertain. Per the germline V gene, CDR1 is MGHRA and CDR2 is YSYEKL. This CDR3 spans 17 amino acids. V lost 4 bases and J 0 bases, leaving 15 bases between the germline ends. CDR3 loop: CASSREQTYATNEKLFF. CDR3 sequence (DNA): TGCGCCAGCAGCCGAGAACAGACATATGCAACTAATGAAAAACTGTTTTTT.

This chain uses TRBV6-1 with TRBJ1-1; no clear D gene. The germline V and J ends were trimmed by 6 bases and 3 bases, with 14 bases remaining between them. Germline CDR1 reads MNHNS; CDR2 reads SASEGT. The CDR3 has 14 amino acids. DNA of the CDR3: TGTGCCAGCAGCCAGACCCGTCGGGACACTGAAGCTTTCTTT. As protein: CASSQTRRDTEAFF.

The J gene is TRBJ1-1, the V gene TRBV19; D ambiguous. V lost 3 bases to trimming and J lost 0 bases, with 11 bases between them. Germline V lookup: CDR1 LNHDA, CDR2 SQIVND (reference sequence). There are 15 residues in the CDR3. CDR3 sequence (DNA): TGTGCCAGTAGTATGAGCCCGGGCATGAACACTGAAGCTTTCTTT. It is translated as CASSMSPGMNTEAFF. The full variable domain, rest sourced from reference TRBV19 and TRBJ1-1, is DGGITQSPKYLFRKEGQNVTLSCEQNLNHDAMYWYRQDPGQGLRLIYYSQIVNDFQKGDIAEGYSVSREKKESFPLTVTSAQKNPTAFYLCASSMSPGMNTEAFFGQGTRLTVV.

There are a few counts of this clone. The chain has TRBV19 and TRBJ1-6; D is perhaps TRBD1 (5 bases). Between the trimmed V and J ends, which lost 5 bases and 7 bases, there was a span of 12 bases. The CDR3 covers 14 residues. Germline loops: CDR1 LNHDA, CDR2 SQIVND (reference sequence). The CDR3 nucleotides are TGTGCCAGTAGTGCAGGACGGGGGAATTCACCCCTCCACTTT. As protein: CASSAGRGNSPLHF.

This chain joins TRBV6-5 and TRBJ1-2; 10 positions agree with TRBD1. This CDR3 has 16 residues. After removal of 4 bases from V and 6 bases from J, the junction contained 11 bases not matched to a gene. Germline assignment: CDR1 MNHEY and CDR2 SVGAGI. CDR3 bases: TGTGCCAGCAGTTCGCCCGACAGGGGGCGTGGAGATGGCTACACCTTC. This encodes CASSSPDRGRGDGYTF.

This clone was picked up one time. The gene calls are TRBV6-4 and TRBJ2-2, with D tentatively TRBD1 or TRBD2 (5 bases each). Germline V lookup: CDR1 MRHNA, CDR2 SNTAGT. The CDR3 has 14 residues. Trimming cost V 4 bases and J 2 bases, with 8 bases left between them. Here the CDR3 reads CASSARGNTGELFF. The CDR3 DNA sequence: TGTGCCAGCAGTGCGAGGGGAAACACCGGGGAGCTGTTTTTT.

The CDR3 sequence: CASSLVGSGRTYEQYF. The CDR3 DNA follows: TGTGCCAGCAGCTTAGTAGGTAGCGGGAGGACCTACGAGCAGTACTTC. V and J are TRBV7-6 and TRBJ2-7; 10 nucleotides line up with TRBD2. J lost 2 bases, V lost 1 base, and 5 bases had no gene match. The CDR3 contains 16 residues. Germline lookup yields CDR1 SGHVS and CDR2 FNYEAQ.

The chain links TRBV5-4 to TRBJ2-5; possibly TRBD1 or TRBD2 for D (7 bases each). Germline lookup yields CDR1 SGHNT and CDR2 YYREEE (reference sequence). Trimming pared 10 bases from V and 4 bases from J, leaving 17 bases between. The CDR3 spans 13 residues. This CDR3 is CAGGREGAETQYF. The CDR3 DNA reads TGTGCCGGGGGTAGGGAGGGGGCAGAGACCCAGTACTTC.

The chain combines TRBV19 with TRBJ2-7; D call uncertain. CDR3 length: 15 amino acids. With 4 bases removed from V and 3 bases from J, the gap between germline ends came to 16 bases. The germline V gene has CDR1 LNHDA and CDR2 SQIVND (reference sequence). CDR3 nucleotide sequence: TGTGCCAGTAGTACCCGGTCAGGCACACACTACGAGCAGTACTTC. Its translation: CASSTRSGTHYEQYF.

The table lists this clone with a few counts. Other DNA sequences in this specimen translate into the identical CDR3. The CDR3 coding sequence is TGTGCCAGCAGCCTGGTCGACTCCTACGAGCAGTACTTC. Protein sequence: CASSLVDSYEQYF. V gene TRBV5-6 combines with J gene TRBJ2-7; no clear D gene. The ends were cut back, 4 bases at V and 0 bases at J, with 8 bases in the middle. This CDR3 spans 13 amino acids. CDR1 is SGHDT and CDR2 is YYEEEE in the germline V gene. Supplemented by reference TRBV5-6 and TRBJ2-7, the full variable domain reads DAGVTQSPTHLIKTRGQQVTLRCSPKSGHDTVSWYQQALGQGPQFIFQYYEEEERQRGNFPDRFSGHQFPNYSSELNVNALLLGDSALYLCASSLVDSYEQYFGPGTRLTVT.